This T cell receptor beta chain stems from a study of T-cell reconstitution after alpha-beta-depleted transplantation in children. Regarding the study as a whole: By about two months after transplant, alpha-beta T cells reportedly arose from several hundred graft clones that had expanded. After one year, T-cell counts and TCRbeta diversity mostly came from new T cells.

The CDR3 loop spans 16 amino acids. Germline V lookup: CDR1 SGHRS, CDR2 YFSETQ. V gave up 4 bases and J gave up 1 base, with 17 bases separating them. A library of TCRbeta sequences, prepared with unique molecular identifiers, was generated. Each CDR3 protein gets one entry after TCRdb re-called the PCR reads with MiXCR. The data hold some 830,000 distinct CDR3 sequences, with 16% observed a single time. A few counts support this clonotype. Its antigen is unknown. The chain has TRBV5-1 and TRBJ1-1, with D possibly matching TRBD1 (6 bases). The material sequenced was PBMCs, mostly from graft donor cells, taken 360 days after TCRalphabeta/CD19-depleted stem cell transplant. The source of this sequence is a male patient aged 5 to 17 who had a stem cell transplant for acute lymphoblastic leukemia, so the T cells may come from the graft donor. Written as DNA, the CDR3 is TGCGCCAGCAGCCCCGGTTGGGGGACATCGAACACTGAAGCTTTCTTT. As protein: CASSPGWGTSNTEAFF.